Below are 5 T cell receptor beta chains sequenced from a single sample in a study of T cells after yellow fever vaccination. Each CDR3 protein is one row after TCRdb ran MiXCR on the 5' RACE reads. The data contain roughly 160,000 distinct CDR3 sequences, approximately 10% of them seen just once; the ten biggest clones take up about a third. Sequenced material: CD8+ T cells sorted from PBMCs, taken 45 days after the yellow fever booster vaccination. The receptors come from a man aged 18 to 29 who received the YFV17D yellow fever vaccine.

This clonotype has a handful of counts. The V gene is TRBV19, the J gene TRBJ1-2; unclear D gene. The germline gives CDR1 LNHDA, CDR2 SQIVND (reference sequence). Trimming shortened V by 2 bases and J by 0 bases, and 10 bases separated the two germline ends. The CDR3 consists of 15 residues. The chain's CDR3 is CASSIKAFSNYGYTF. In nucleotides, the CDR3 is TGTGCCAGTAGTATAAAGGCCTTCTCTAACTATGGCTACACCTTC.

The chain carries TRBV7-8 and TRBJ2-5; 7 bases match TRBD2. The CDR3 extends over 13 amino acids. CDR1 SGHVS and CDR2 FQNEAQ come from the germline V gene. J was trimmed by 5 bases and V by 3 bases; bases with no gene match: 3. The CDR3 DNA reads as TGTGCCAGCAGCTTCCTAGCGGAGGAGACCCAGTACTTC. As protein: CASSFLAEETQYF. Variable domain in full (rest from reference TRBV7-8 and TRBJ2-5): GAGVSQSPRYKVAKRGQDVALRCDPISGHVSLFWYQQALGQGPEFLTYFQNEAQLDKSGLPSDRFFAERPEGSVSTLKIQRTQQEDSAVYLCASSFLAEETQYFGPGTRLLVL.

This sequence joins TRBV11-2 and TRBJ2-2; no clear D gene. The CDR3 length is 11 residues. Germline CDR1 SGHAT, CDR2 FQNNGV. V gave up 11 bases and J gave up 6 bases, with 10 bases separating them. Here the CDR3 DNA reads TGTGCCGGTAGGGTTGCCGGGGAGCTGTTTTTT. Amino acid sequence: CAGRVAGELFF.

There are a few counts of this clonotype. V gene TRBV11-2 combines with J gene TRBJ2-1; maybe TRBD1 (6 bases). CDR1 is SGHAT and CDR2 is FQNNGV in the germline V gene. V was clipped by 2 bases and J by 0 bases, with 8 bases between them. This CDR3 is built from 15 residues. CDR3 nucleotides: TGTGCCAGCAGCTTATACAGGGACTCCTACAATGAGCAGTTCTTC. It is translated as CASSLYRDSYNEQFF.

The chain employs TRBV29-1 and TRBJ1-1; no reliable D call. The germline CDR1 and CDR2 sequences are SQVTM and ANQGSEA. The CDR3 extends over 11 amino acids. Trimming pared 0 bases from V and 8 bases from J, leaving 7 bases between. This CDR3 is CSVEDLGEAFF. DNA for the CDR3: TGCAGCGTTGAAGATCTAGGCGAAGCTTTCTTT. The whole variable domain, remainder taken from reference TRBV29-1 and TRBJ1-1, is SAVISQKPSRDICQRGTSLTIQCQVDSQVTMMFWYRQQPGQSLTLIATANQGSEATYESGFVIDKFPISRPNLTFSTLTVSNMSPEDSSIYLCSVEDLGEAFFGQGTRLTVV.